This T cell receptor (beta chain) emerged from a study of radiation and T cells in renal cell carcinoma. Across the study: Nephrectomy followed 15 Gy stereotactic body radiation by 4 weeks. Study outcomes and limitations: Pretreatment tumor biopsies were lacking, so baseline clonotypes are unknown.

Time point indicated: baseline pretreatment blood. Documented treatment: 15 Gy SBRT to primary tumor, nephrectomy 4 weeks later. Blood was sampled at baseline, 2 weeks and 4 weeks after SBRT. The tumor was a clear cell renal cell carcinoma. This clone was observed at least ten times. The antigen is unknown. Profiled with immunoSEQ multiplex PCR; TCRdb holds only in-frame clones, not every one. The data show approximately 120,000 clones, roughly 80% seen once. Germline-derived CDR1 and CDR2 are SGHDN and FVKESK. The CDR3 spans 14 residues. V was pared by 4 bases and J by 8 bases, with 14 bases between. The chain carries TRBV14 and TRBJ1-4; a possible D gene is TRBD1 (6 bases). This clonotype was sampled from a woman aged 55-70 years with renal cell carcinoma. The sample here was blood, taken from a patient whose treatment included radiotherapy and nephrectomy. The CDR3 sequence: CASSPGGRGEKLFF. The CDR3 DNA sequence: TGTGCCAGCAGCCCGGGGGGCCGTGGAGAAAAACTGTTTTTT. The full variable domain, with the rest looked up from reference TRBV14 and TRBJ1-4, is EAGVTQFPSHSVIEKGQTVTLRCDPISGHDNLYWYRRVMGKEIKFLLHFVKESKQDESGMPNNRFLAERTGGTYSTLKVQPAELEDSGVYFCASSPGGRGEKLFFGSGTQLSVL.